The 6 T cell receptor beta chains presented below share a single source sample, sequenced in a study of regulatory T cells in long-lasting Graves disease (dated by TCRdb to the early 2020s). Library generation was performed with multiplex PCR. The sequencer was an Illumina HiSeq 4000. To build TCR beta libraries, CDR3 regions were amplified by Arm-PCR using iRepertoire HTBI primers. TCRdb reran the public reads through fastp at Q25 and MiXCR, keeping productive beta chains. CDR3 protein sequences are deduplicated, and each keeps its most common genes and DNA. The sample contains 400,000 to 500,000 distinct CDR3 sequences, about 15% of them found a single time. Together, the top ten hold approximately 22% of the sample. The sample's time point label, in plain terms: newly diagnosed GD, antithyroid drugs for less than 3 months. For both TCR sequencing and RNA sequencing, RNA was extracted from PBMCs in TRIzol.

These records were also assigned to another study, of T cells in Graves' hyperthyroidism and ophthalmopathy.

This specimen was peripheral blood mononuclear cells (PBMCs), taken at new diagnosis, from a patient treated with antithyroid drugs. Receptors originate from a woman between 18 and 29 years old with Graves disease. Donor details come from another sample of the same person, matched by shared clones.

This clonotype was detected only a few times. The V call is TRBV7-6, the J call TRBJ2-1; D perhaps matches TRBD1 (5 bases). Trimming stripped 1 base from V and 0 bases from J, with 7 bases between. The CDR3 is 15 residues long. In germline, CDR1 is SGHVS, CDR2 FNYEAQ. The chain's CDR3 is CASSLEDSSYNEQFF. CDR3 DNA: TGTGCCAGCAGCTTAGAAGACAGCTCCTACAATGAGCAGTTCTTC.

This clonotype has ten or more counts. The chain joins TRBV29-1 to TRBJ2-1; D is ambiguous. The CDR3 loop spans 14 amino acids. The germline CDR1 and CDR2 sequences are SQVTM and ANQGSEA. Trimming removed 4 bases at V and 0 bases at J, with 10 bases between. CDR3 in amino acids: CSVGGMYSYNEQFF. In DNA form, the CDR3 reads TGCAGCGTTGGTGGGATGTACTCCTACAATGAGCAGTTCTTC.

The rearrangement uses TRBV5-5 and TRBJ2-7; D is perhaps TRBD1 (6 bases). Germline V gives CDR1 SGHKS, CDR2 YYEKEE (reference sequence). The CDR3 spans 14 residues. Trimming took 3 bases from V and 0 from J, leaving 10 bases between them. The CDR3 loop reads CASSSRDNSYEQYF. In DNA, the CDR3 is TGTGCCAGCAGCTCCCGGGACAACTCCTACGAGCAGTACTTC.

The V call is TRBV20-1, the J call TRBJ2-3; D unresolved. Trimming took off 2 bases at V and 2 bases at J, with 14 bases between the two ends. Germline-derived CDR1 and CDR2 are DFQATT and SNEGSKA (reference sequence). This CDR3 is 15 amino acids long. The CDR3 DNA is TGCAGTGCTAGATCTCTCGGAGAAATCACAGATACGCAGTATTTT. As protein: CSARSLGEITDTQYF.

This clonotype has a handful of counts. This chain connects TRBV9 to TRBJ2-1, with D hard to call. With 0 bases removed from V and 5 bases from J, the gap between germline ends came to 9 bases. Germline loops: CDR1 SGDLS, CDR2 YYNGEE. The CDR3 totals 14 residues. The CDR3 DNA follows: TGTGCCAGCAGCGTAGTAGGGTACGACAATGAGCAGTTCTTC. This translates into CASSVVGYDNEQFF.

This clonotype appeared many times. The chain has TRBV28 and TRBJ2-2; D not resolved. Trimming took 7 bases from V and 3 from J, leaving 12 bases between them. Germline assignment: CDR1 MDHEN and CDR2 SYDVKM. The CDR3 is 14 residues long. CDR3 nucleotides: TGTGCCAGCACCCCTTCATTTTACACCGGGGAGCTGTTTTTT. The encoded protein is CASTPSFYTGELFF.